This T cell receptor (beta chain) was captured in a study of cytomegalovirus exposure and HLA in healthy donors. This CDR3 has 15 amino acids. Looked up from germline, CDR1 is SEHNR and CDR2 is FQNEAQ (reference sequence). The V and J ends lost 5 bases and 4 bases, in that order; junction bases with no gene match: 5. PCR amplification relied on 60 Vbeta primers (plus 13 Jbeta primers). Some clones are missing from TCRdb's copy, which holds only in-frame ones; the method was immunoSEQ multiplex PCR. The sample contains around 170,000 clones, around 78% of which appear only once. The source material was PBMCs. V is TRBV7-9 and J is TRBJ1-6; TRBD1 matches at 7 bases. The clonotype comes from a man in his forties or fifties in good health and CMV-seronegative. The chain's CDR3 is CASSEQGIYNSPLHF. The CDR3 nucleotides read TGTGCCAGCAGCGAACAGGGGATTTATAATTCACCCCTCCACTTT.